This entry lists 20 T cell receptor beta chains sequenced from one sample in a study of T-cell memory formation after mild COVID-19. One entry per CDR3 protein results from TCRdb running MiXCR on the 5' RACE reads. The repertoire consists of roughly 130,000 distinct CDR3 sequences, with around a sixth occurring once and the leading ten covering more than 11%. The specimen sequenced was PBMCs or a T cell subset sorted from them (not recorded which). Receptor source: an adult woman who had mild COVID-19 (a few samples of this study predate the infection). Cell type and time point are not known.

The chain employs TRBV18 and TRBJ2-2; no reliable D call. The CDR3 is 13 amino acids. V was cut by 1 base and J by 6 bases, with 6 bases left in between. Germline values: CDR1 KGHSH, CDR2 LQKENI. Here the CDR3 reads CASSPQGSGELFF. The CDR3 coding sequence is TGTGCCAGCTCACCACAGGGTTCCGGGGAGCTGTTTTTT.

This clonotype has at least ten counts. The rearrangement uses TRBV5-1 and TRBJ2-7, with 10 positions matching TRBD1. The V gene's germline CDR1 is SGHRS and CDR2 YFSETQ. Germline trimming cut 3 bases from V and 4 bases from J; bases unmatched to any gene: 7. The CDR3 has 15 residues. CDR3 protein: CASSSPGTGAYEQYF. DNA for the CDR3: TGCGCCAGCAGCTCACCCGGGACAGGGGCATACGAGCAGTACTTC.

The V and J genes are TRBV7-2 and TRBJ2-7; D is perhaps TRBD1 or TRBD2 (6 bases each). Per the germline V gene, CDR1 is SGHTA and CDR2 is FQGNSA. Trimming removed 6 bases from V and 2 bases from J, with 14 bases in between. The CDR3 contains 14 residues. The CDR3 sequence: CASSWGAATYEQYF. The CDR3 region has the DNA TGTGCCAGCAGTTGGGGGGCTGCAACCTACGAGCAGTACTTC. Drawing the rest from reference TRBV7-2 and TRBJ2-7, the complete variable domain is GAGVSQSPSNKVTEKGKDVELRCDPISGHTALYWYRQSLGQGLEFLIYFQGNSAPDKSGLPSDRFSAERTGGSVSTLTIQRTQQEDSAVYLCASSWGAATYEQYFGPGTRLTVT.

There are a few counts of this clonotype. The rearrangement links TRBV4-1 to TRBJ2-1, with unresolved D. Trimming pared 1 base from V and 5 bases from J, leaving 12 bases between. This CDR3 contains 15 residues. The germline CDR1 and CDR2 sequences are MGHRA and YSYEKL. The CDR3 nucleotides are TGCGCCAGCAGCCAAGGAAGGCCCGCCAACAATGAGCAGTTCTTC. Its protein product is CASSQGRPANNEQFF.

The DNA of the CDR3 is TGTGCCAGTGGAAAGCAGACAGAGACCCAGTACTTC. Protein product: CASGKQTETQYF. The chain uses TRBV2 and TRBJ2-5, with unresolved D. V was cut by 9 bases and J by 4 bases, with 12 bases left in between. Germline CDR1 and CDR2: SNHLY and FYNNEI. CDR3 length equals 12 residues.

The chain combines TRBV12-3 or TRBV12-4 with TRBJ2-7, with a possible D match to TRBD1 (5 bases). The V end was cut by 5 bases, the J end by 0 bases, with 8 bases between. The length of the CDR3 is 13 residues. The CDR3 DNA reads TGTGCCAGCAGTCAAGGGGTCTCCTACGAGCAGTACTTC. Translating it yields CASSQGVSYEQYF.

This clonotype was seen repeatedly, ten times or more. This rearrangement joins TRBV2 to TRBJ1-2, with 7 bases that match TRBD1. The CDR3 totals 18 residues. Per germline, CDR1 SNHLY and CDR2 FYNNEI. Unmatched junction bases numbered 11, after V lost 0 bases and J lost 1 base. The DNA for the CDR3 is TGTGCCAGCAGTGAAGCGCCGGGACAGACAGGCTATAACTATGGCTACACCTTC. It codes for CASSEAPGQTGYNYGYTF.

The chain joins TRBV14 to TRBJ1-6, with D tentatively TRBD1 (5 bases). The CDR3 is 19 amino acids. CDR1 is SGHDN, CDR2 FVKESK, per germline. Trimming took 3 bases from V and 10 from J, leaving 28 bases between them. The CDR3 nucleotides read TGTGCCAGCAGCCAGGATCGTGGGGGGATCGTCGGCTACGGATCACCCCTCCACTTT. Its translation: CASSQDRGGIVGYGSPLHF.

The V and J genes are TRBV12-3 or TRBV12-4 and TRBJ2-7; 10 bases are shared with TRBD1. The CDR3 runs to 16 residues. The V gene end was trimmed by 5 bases and the J gene end by 5 bases; junction bases not matched to a gene: 12. The CDR3 reads CASSRSSGTGVDEQYF. The CDR3 bases are TGTGCCAGCAGTCGATCCTCCGGGACAGGGGTCGACGAGCAGTACTTC.

This clonotype was counted ten times or more. J is TRBJ2-1 and V is TRBV12-3 or TRBV12-4; perhaps TRBD1 as D (5 bases). V lost 6 bases and J lost 10, with 10 bases in between. CDR3 length: 11 residues. Here the CDR3 reads CASSPKGEQFF. DNA of the CDR3: TGTGCCAGCAGCCCTAAGGGGGAGCAGTTCTTC.

The chain uses TRBV5-1 and TRBJ2-7; 10 nucleotides match TRBD2. Germline loops: CDR1 SGHRS, CDR2 YFSETQ. This CDR3 is 15 amino acids long. Trimming took 4 bases from V and 2 from J; bases not matched to a gene: 6. DNA of the CDR3: TGCGCCAGCAGCCGGACTAGCGGTCACACCTACGAGCAGTACTTC. Translating it yields CASSRTSGHTYEQYF.

The chain combines TRBV7-2 with TRBJ2-3, with 7 bases that match TRBD2. The germline CDR1 and CDR2 sequences are SGHTA and FQGNSA. With 6 bases clipped from V and 4 bases from J, the junction kept 7 bases outside the gene matches. This CDR3 is 14 amino acids long. The CDR3 loop reads CASRLGGSADTQYF. DNA for the CDR3: TGTGCCAGCAGGTTGGGCGGGAGTGCAGATACGCAGTATTTT.

The rearrangement joins TRBV6-6 to TRBJ2-7, with D unclear. V lost 0 bases to trimming and J lost 1 base, with 7 bases between them. The CDR3 is made up of 14 amino acids. Germline V lookup: CDR1 MNHNY, CDR2 SVGAGI (reference sequence). The CDR3 nucleotides read TGTGCCAGCAGTTACTCGTTCGTATCCTACGAGCAGTACTTC. Its translation: CASSYSFVSYEQYF.

This clonotype has just a few counts. The chain combines TRBV24-1 with TRBJ2-2; 9 positions agree with TRBD1. V trimming: 4 bases; J trimming: 3 bases; junction bases outside the gene matches: 5. The CDR3 consists of 16 residues. Germline CDR1 KGHDR, CDR2 SFDVKD. CDR3 in amino acids: CATSDFRDRDTGELFF. The CDR3 coding sequence is TGTGCCACCAGTGACTTCCGGGACAGGGACACCGGGGAGCTGTTTTTT.

Note on this clonotype: A clone one base away is much larger, so this may be a read error. The chain combines TRBV24-1 with TRBJ2-5; 8 nucleotides agree with TRBD1. CDR1 is KGHDR and CDR2 is SFDVKD in the germline V gene. The V gene end was trimmed by 7 bases and the J gene end by 1 base; junction bases not matched to a gene: 7. This CDR3 has 15 amino acids. CDR3 amino acids: CATRASGQAQETQYF. CDR3 DNA sequence: TGTGCCACCAGGGCCTCGGGACAGGCCCAAGAGACCCAGTACTTC.

This clonotype was picked up a small number of times. The chain links TRBV10-2 to TRBJ1-5, with D unresolved. The CDR3 consists of 16 residues. Germline values: CDR1 WSHSY, CDR2 SAAADI. Trimming stripped 0 bases from V and 4 bases from J, with 13 bases between. Here the CDR3 reads CASSESMGSLNQPQHF. The CDR3 DNA reads as TGCGCCAGCAGTGAGTCCATGGGGTCACTAAATCAGCCCCAGCATTTT.

This clonotype was seen only a few times. This chain links TRBV7-2 with TRBJ2-5; weak D call: TRBD2 (6 bases). The germline V and J ends were trimmed by 5 bases and 1 base, with 11 bases remaining between them. Germline V gives CDR1 SGHTA, CDR2 FQGNSA. The CDR3 is made up of 14 amino acids. The CDR3 loop reads CASSAGRGQETQYF. CDR3 nucleotide sequence: TGTGCCAGCAGCGCTGGGCGGGGCCAAGAGACCCAGTACTTC.

This clonotype was observed a handful of times. The chain combines TRBV12-3 or TRBV12-4 with TRBJ2-5; 9 bases are a match to TRBD1. The CDR3 has 17 amino acids. The V segment lost 7 bases and the J segment 4 bases; nucleotides outside the gene matches: 16. The CDR3 sequence is CASNHALLRDRVETQYF. The CDR3 nucleotides are TGTGCCAGCAACCACGCATTACTCCGGGACAGGGTAGAGACCCAGTACTTC.

This clonotype was recorded a few times. CDR3 sequence reads: CASSYLAGKETQYF. The CDR3 DNA sequence: TGTGCCAGCAGTTACTTAGCGGGAAAAGAGACCCAGTACTTC. The chain uses TRBV6-5 and TRBJ2-5; 8 bases are shared with TRBD2. CDR1 MNHEY and CDR2 SVGAGI come from the germline V gene. Trimming at V came to 1 base and at J to 3 bases, leaving 1 base not matched to a gene. The CDR3 is 14 amino acids.

This clonotype was seen more than once but under ten times. The V gene is TRBV30, the J gene TRBJ2-7; 8 bases agree with TRBD2. Germline values: CDR1 GTSNPN, CDR2 SVGIG (reference sequence). The V and J ends lost 0 bases and 6 bases, in that order; junction bases with no gene match: 4. There are 13 residues in the CDR3. DNA for the CDR3: TGTGCCTGGAGTGTCCTAACTAGCGGCGAGCAGTACTTC. Residues: CAWSVLTSGEQYF.